The 27 T cell receptor beta chains below come from one sample, sequenced in a study of beta chain features in type 1 diabetes (dated by TCRdb to 2016 to 2019). The receptor library was made with the immunoSEQ multiplex PCR assay. The entire isolated RNA was reverse transcribed using the High Capacity cDNA Reverse Transcription Kit, and thus expressed TCRB transcripts were sequenced. Held by TCRdb, this immuneACCESS table contains in-frame sequences only and omits some clones. Under half of the omission traces to an unresolved V gene where checked; the cause of the rest is unknown. This sample lists 150,000 to 180,000 clones; over 7.5% were detected once. Less than 0.85% of the sample comes from the top ten. The material sequenced was central memory CD4+ T cells from blood. The receptors stem from a man between 18 and 35 years old in good health.

V usage is TRBV5-4 and J usage is TRBJ2-3; TRBD2 is a possible D gene (6 bases). Germline V lookup: CDR1 SGHNT, CDR2 YYREEE (reference sequence). V lost 3 bases to trimming and J lost 0 bases, with 11 bases between them. The CDR3 spans 15 residues. The CDR3 DNA sequence: TGTGCCAGCAGCTGGGGGGTCTCCAGCACAGATACGCAGTATTTT. This translates into CASSWGVSSTDTQYF.

This clone was seen only a few times. This sequence joins TRBV27 and TRBJ2-7; 8 nucleotides agree with TRBD2. CDR1 MNHEY and CDR2 SMNVEV come from the germline V gene (reference sequence). The CDR3 is 15 amino acids. The V segment lost 1 base and the J segment 1 base; nucleotides outside the gene matches: 3. CDR3 sequence reads: CASSLFSSGSYEQYF. The CDR3 nucleotides are TGTGCCAGCAGTTTATTCTCTAGCGGGTCCTACGAGCAGTACTTC.

The chain recombines TRBV5-4 with TRBJ2-2; weak D call: TRBD1 (5 bases). This CDR3 is 15 amino acids long. V was shortened by 0 bases and J by 1 base, with 7 bases between the two germline ends. Per the germline V gene, CDR1 is SGHNT and CDR2 is YYREEE (reference sequence). The CDR3 protein is CASSLATGNTGELFF. The CDR3 DNA sequence: TGTGCCAGCAGCTTGGCCACAGGGAACACCGGGGAGCTGTTTTTT.

The rearrangement links TRBV7-2 to TRBJ2-3; 7 bases are a match to TRBD2. With V trimmed by 4 bases and J by 0 bases, 4 bases remained unmatched. The CDR3 is 15 amino acids. The germline CDR1 and CDR2 sequences are SGHTA and FQGNSA. As DNA, the CDR3 is TGTGCCAGCAGCTGGGACTACTCTAGCACAGATACGCAGTATTTT. It specifies CASSWDYSSTDTQYF.

This clone was counted between two and nine times. The chain employs TRBV7-8 and TRBJ2-3; D unclear. The CDR3 sequence is 14 residues long. Deletions cut 5 bases from V and 4 bases from J, with 13 bases between. The V gene's germline CDR1 is SGHVS and CDR2 FQNEAQ. The CDR3 protein is CASSLGEWADTQYF. Here the CDR3 DNA reads TGTGCCAGCAGCCTGGGCGAATGGGCAGATACGCAGTATTTT. The variable domain in full, with the rest retrieved from reference TRBV7-8 and TRBJ2-3, is GAGVSQSPRYKVAKRGQDVALRCDPISGHVSLFWYQQALGQGPEFLTYFQNEAQLDKSGLPSDRFFAERPEGSVSTLKIQRTQQEDSAVYLCASSLGEWADTQYFGPGTRLTVL.

This clone was recorded many times. The rearrangement joins TRBV29-1 to TRBJ1-1; tentative D call: TRBD1 (6 bases). The germline V gene encodes CDR1 SQVTM and CDR2 ANQGSEA. With 3 bases removed from V and 4 bases from J, the gap between germline ends came to 6 bases. This CDR3 has 11 residues. In DNA, the CDR3 is TGCAGCGTTGAGGGGGCCACTGAAGCTTTCTTT. It specifies CSVEGATEAFF.

This clone was counted only a few times. V usage is TRBV2 and J usage is TRBJ2-3, with 14 bases matching TRBD2. V lost 7 bases to trimming and J lost 5 bases; unmatched junction nucleotides: 14. The CDR3 sequence is 18 residues long. Looked up from germline, CDR1 is SNHLY and CDR2 is FYNNEI. The CDR3, as DNA: TGTGCCAGCACCCTGATTCTGACTAGCGGGAGGGTGGAAGATACGCAGTATTTT. It is translated as CASTLILTSGRVEDTQYF.

This clone was observed a few times. The rearrangement links TRBV7-6 to TRBJ2-5; 9 bases map to TRBD1. Germline CDR1 SGHVS, CDR2 FNYEAQ. J lost 4 bases, V lost 7 bases, and 7 bases had no gene match. The CDR3 extends over 14 amino acids. DNA for the CDR3: TGTGCCAGCACCCCAGGGACAGGGCCAGAGACCCAGTACTTC. It yields the protein CASTPGTGPETQYF.

This clone was seen a few times. This chain links TRBV30 with TRBJ2-3, with D unclear. The CDR3 length is 11 residues. In germline, CDR1 is GTSNPN, CDR2 SVGIG (reference sequence). The ends were cut back, 2 bases at V and 5 bases at J, with 5 bases in the middle. The CDR3 protein is CAWSNIDTQYF. DNA of the CDR3: TGTGCCTGGAGTAATATAGATACGCAGTATTTT.

This clone was detected only once. The same CDR3 arises from other DNA sequences in this sample as well. The rearrangement links TRBV5-1 to TRBJ2-3; the match to TRBD1 covers 10 bases. J lost 1 base, V lost 4 bases, and 3 bases had no gene match. Germline V gene lookup returns CDR1 SGHRS and CDR2 YFSETQ. CDR3 length equals 15 residues. The CDR3 sequence is CASSLGTGGTDTQYF. The DNA for the CDR3 is TGCGCCAGCAGCCTAGGGACAGGGGGCACAGATACGCAGTATTTT.

The V gene is TRBV5-1, the J gene TRBJ2-7, with a possible D match to TRBD2 (6 bases). V lost 0 bases and J 3 bases, leaving 10 bases between the germline ends. Germline V gene data show CDR1 as SGHRS and CDR2 as YFSETQ. This CDR3 has 14 amino acids. The CDR3, as DNA: TGCGCCAGCAGCTTGGACGGGGGAAACTACGAGCAGTACTTC. It encodes CASSLDGGNYEQYF.

J is TRBJ2-3 and V is TRBV5-6, with D perhaps matching TRBD2 (5 bases). Trimming took 1 base from V and 6 from J, leaving 18 bases between them. CDR1 is SGHDT and CDR2 is YYEEEE in the germline V gene. This CDR3 is 16 amino acids long. The CDR3 loop reads CASSLRVPNTGDTQYF. The CDR3 DNA sequence: TGTGCCAGCAGCTTGAGGGTTCCCAACACGGGGGATACGCAGTATTTT.

CDR3 nucleotides: TGCAGTGCTGGCGCCCTCAGGGGGCAGTACTTC. Its translation: CSAGALRGQYF. V and J are TRBV20-1 and TRBJ2-7, with D possibly TRBD1 on 6 matching bases. Trimming removed 5 bases at V and 9 bases at J, with 14 bases between. Germline V CDR1 and CDR2: DFQATT, SNEGSKA (reference sequence). This CDR3 spans 11 amino acids.

This clone was found a few times. J is TRBJ1-4 and V is TRBV5-6, with a tentative D call TRBD1 (6 bases). The germline V and J ends were trimmed by 6 bases and 3 bases, with 12 bases remaining between them. Germline values: CDR1 SGHDT, CDR2 YYEEEE. The length of the CDR3 is 14 residues. CDR3 DNA sequence: TGTGCCAGCAAACAACAGGGAGCTAATGAAAAACTGTTTTTT. Protein product: CASKQQGANEKLFF.

This clone occurred a few times. CDR3 sequence: CASSIGGGGNQPQHF. As DNA, the CDR3 is TGTGCCAGCAGTATAGGGGGCGGAGGCAATCAGCCCCAGCATTTT. The rearrangement uses TRBV7-2 and TRBJ1-5; TRBD1 agrees at 7 bases. The V gene end was trimmed by 6 bases and the J gene end by 2 bases; junction bases not matched to a gene: 7. Germline V gene lookup returns CDR1 SGHTA and CDR2 FQGNSA. The CDR3 runs 15 residues.

This clone was recorded a few times. This sequence joins TRBV7-2 and TRBJ2-5; 15 bases are shared with TRBD2. The CDR3 is 17 amino acids. Germline-derived CDR1 and CDR2 are SGHTA and FQGNSA. Trimming at V came to 5 bases and at J to 3 bases, leaving 7 bases not matched to a gene. CDR3 sequence (DNA): TGTGCCAGCAGCACGGGACTAGCGGGAGGAGAAAAAGAGACCCAGTACTTC. Its protein product is CASSTGLAGGEKETQYF.

This clone was counted ten times or more. The J gene is TRBJ2-5, the V gene TRBV2; D is perhaps TRBD2 (7 bases). The germline V gene has CDR1 SNHLY and CDR2 FYNNEI. V was trimmed by 6 bases and J by 1 base, leaving 18 bases between them. The CDR3 has 16 residues. The chain's CDR3 is CASSSGGPGGQETQYF. The CDR3 coding sequence is TGTGCCAGCAGCTCCGGGGGCCCGGGGGGCCAAGAGACCCAGTACTTC.

This clone was recorded at least ten times. The CDR3 DNA is TGTGCCAGCAGCCCTGACAGCGGGCATGGCTACACCTTC. Its protein product is CASSPDSGHGYTF. This sequence joins TRBV6-5 and TRBJ1-2; a possible D gene is TRBD1 (5 bases). CDR1 MNHEY and CDR2 SVGAGI come from the germline V gene. This CDR3 is 13 amino acids long. Deletions cut 6 bases from V and 6 bases from J, with 14 bases between.

This clone was counted only a few times. The chain links TRBV4-2 to TRBJ2-3; D remains unclear. This CDR3 is 16 amino acids long. CDR1 and CDR2 (germline): LGHNA, YNFKEQ. V was shortened by 0 bases and J by 0 bases, with 10 bases between the two germline ends. In nucleotides, the CDR3 is TGTGCCAGCAGCCAAGATGTCGGGTATAGCACAGATACGCAGTATTTT. As protein: CASSQDVGYSTDTQYF.

The chain links TRBV5-4 to TRBJ2-4, with 10 bases that match TRBD1. Trimming removed 4 bases from V and 6 bases from J; junction bases left unmatched: 4. CDR1 and CDR2 from the germline V gene are SGHNT and YYREEE (reference sequence). CDR3 length equals 14 residues. CDR3 residues: CASSGTGEGNIQYF. The DNA for the CDR3 is TGTGCCAGCAGCGGGACAGGGGAGGGAAACATTCAGTACTTC. The complete variable domain, with remaining parts taken from reference TRBV5-4 and TRBJ2-4, reads ETGVTQSPTHLIKTRGQQVTLRCSSQSGHNTVSWYQQALGQGPQFIFQYYREEENGRGNFPPRFSGLQFPNYSSELNVNALELDDSALYLCASSGTGEGNIQYFGAGTRLSVL.

This clone has only a few counts. The chain employs TRBV5-8 and TRBJ2-3, with D unclear. The V end lost 4 bases, the J end lost 6 bases, and 9 bases lay between the germline ends. The CDR3 runs to 12 residues. Germline CDR1 SGHTS, CDR2 YDEGEE. The CDR3 DNA reads TGTGCCAGCAGCCTCGAGAGGGATACGCAGTATTTT. As protein: CASSLERDTQYF.

This clone has more than one count but fewer than ten. The J gene is TRBJ2-2, the V gene TRBV5-1, with D hard to call. Deletions cut 0 bases from V and 0 bases from J, with 6 bases between. The CDR3 sequence is 15 residues long. Germline-derived CDR1 and CDR2 are SGHRS and YFSETQ. Here the CDR3 DNA reads TGCGCCAGCAGCTTGGCCCTAGCGAACACCGGGGAGCTGTTTTTT. Its protein product is CASSLALANTGELFF.

In its sample, this clone was seen a few times. The chain uses TRBV2 and TRBJ2-7; D may be TRBD1 (5 bases). V dropped 10 bases and J dropped 0 bases, with 13 bases sitting between them. In germline, CDR1 is SNHLY, CDR2 FYNNEI. This CDR3 contains 13 residues. CDR3 sequence reads: CANTVGDSYEQYF. The CDR3 DNA reads TGTGCCAACACGGTAGGGGACTCCTACGAGCAGTACTTC.

This chain joins TRBV7-2 and TRBJ2-5; D remains unclear. V dropped 5 bases and J dropped 4 bases, with 11 bases sitting between them. Germline loops: CDR1 SGHTA, CDR2 FQGNSA. This CDR3 is built from 13 residues. DNA for the CDR3: TGTGCCAGCAGCCAAGATCACGGAGAGACCCAGTACTTC. Protein sequence: CASSQDHGETQYF.

This clone was seen more than once but under ten times. The chain is built from TRBV18 and TRBJ1-2; D is undetermined. V lost 4 bases and J 0 bases, leaving 6 bases between the germline ends. CDR1 and CDR2 from the germline V gene are KGHSH and LQKENI. The CDR3 is 13 amino acids. In nucleotides, the CDR3 is TGTGCCAGCTCACAGGACTCTAACTATGGCTACACCTTC. Translation gives CASSQDSNYGYTF.

The rearrangement links TRBV7-3 to TRBJ2-2; TRBD2 might be the D (6 bases). CDR1 is SGHTA, CDR2 FQGTGA, per germline. V lost 4 bases to trimming and J lost 0 bases, with 9 bases between them. This CDR3 has 15 amino acids. The CDR3 DNA follows: TGTGCCAGCAGCTCTCCGGGAGCGAACACCGGGGAGCTGTTTTTT. Translating it yields CASSSPGANTGELFF.

The chain couples TRBV28 to TRBJ2-7; no reliable D call. The CDR3 totals 14 residues. The germline gives CDR1 MDHEN, CDR2 SYDVKM. Trimming took 3 bases from V and 0 from J, leaving 9 bases between them. The CDR3 is CASSLTQSSYEQYF. For the CDR3, the DNA is TGTGCCAGCAGTTTGACACAAAGCTCCTACGAGCAGTACTTC.